This TCR beta chain was found in a study of blood T cell repertoires in COVID-19. CDR1 is ENHRY, CDR2 SYGVKD, per germline. V lost 10 bases, J lost 0 bases, and 16 bases lay in between. The length of the CDR3 is 14 residues. Original handling: Reference gene primer amplification gave estimated nucleated cell counts. Data came from immunoSEQ multiplex PCR; TCRdb stores just in-frame clones and leaves some out. The V and J calls and clone size come from that table; D and trimming were worked out from the DNA. The repertoire holds around 47,000 clones, with 80% to 90% as singletons. Source material: peripheral blood. The source is a human donor in a cohort sampled during active COVID-19. The rearrangement links TRBV10-3 to TRBJ2-7; weak D call: TRBD1 (5 bases). Here the CDR3 reads CATLTQESSYEQYF. The CDR3, as DNA: TGTGCCACCCTAACACAGGAAAGCTCCTACGAGCAGTACTTC.